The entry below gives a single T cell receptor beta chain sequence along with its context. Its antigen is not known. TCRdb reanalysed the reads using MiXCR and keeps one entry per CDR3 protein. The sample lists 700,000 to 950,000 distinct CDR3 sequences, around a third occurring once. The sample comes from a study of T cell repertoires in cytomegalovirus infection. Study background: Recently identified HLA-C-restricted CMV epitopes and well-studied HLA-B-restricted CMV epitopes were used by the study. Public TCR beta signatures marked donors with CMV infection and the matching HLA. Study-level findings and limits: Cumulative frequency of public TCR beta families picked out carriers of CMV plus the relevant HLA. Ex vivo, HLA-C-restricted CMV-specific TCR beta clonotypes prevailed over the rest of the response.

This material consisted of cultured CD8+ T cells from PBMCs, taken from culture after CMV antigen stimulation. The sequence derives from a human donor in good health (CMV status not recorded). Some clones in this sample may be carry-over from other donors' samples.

The CDR3 region has the DNA TGCGCCAGCAGTATGGCCTCACCAGGGCACGCTCGGGGCTACACCTTC. Translating gives CASSMASPGHARGYTF. The chain carries TRBV5-1 and TRBJ1-2, with a tentative D call TRBD1 (5 bases). The CDR3 covers 16 residues. V was trimmed by 5 bases and J by 8 bases, leaving 25 bases between them. Per germline, CDR1 SGHRS and CDR2 YFSETQ.